This T cell receptor (beta chain) was captured by sequencing in a study of response to subunit inactivated influenza vaccine. One entry per CDR3 protein results from TCRdb running MiXCR on the RT-PCR reads. The repertoire holds roughly 700,000 distinct CDR3 sequences, with approximately 13% as singletons. In regard to this clonotype: The target antigen is unknown.

Points from the study as a whole: Only a handful of new T cells, the authors suggested, are recruited with each seasonal influenza vaccination.

Unmatched junction bases numbered 8, after V lost 6 bases and J lost 6 bases. Germline values: CDR1 MNHEY, CDR2 SMNVEV (reference sequence). This CDR3 is built from 15 residues. The clonotype comes from a man aged 50 or older who received an inactivated influenza vaccine. The material was PBMCs from blood, obtained around 15 days before vaccination. The chain employs TRBV27 and TRBJ2-1, with TRBD2 matching 10 bases. CDR3 in amino acids: CASRPSGSLGNEQFF. CDR3 coding DNA: TGTGCCAGCAGACCTAGCGGGAGCTTGGGCAATGAGCAGTTCTTC.